This TCR beta chain emerged from a study of cytomegalovirus exposure and HLA in healthy donors. The CDR3 runs 12 residues. In germline, CDR1 is SGHAT, CDR2 FQDESV (reference sequence). Trimming removed 5 bases at V and 14 bases at J, with 16 bases between. Both 60 Vbeta primers and 13 Jbeta primers went into the PCR. The authors' processing: Later work found approximately 80 million unique TCR beta chains, with some 11 million shared. Only in-frame clones appear in the TCRdb table, and some are missing; sequencing was by immunoSEQ multiplex PCR. V and J calls and clone size are given by that table; D and trimming were obtained from the DNA. This sample lists 100,000 to 150,000 clones; its ten largest clones have 1.7%. Comment on this clone: Its target is unknown.

Notes on the study in general: Confirmation in vitro established that a few CMV-associated chains were specific for CMV antigens. In a later analysis, approximately 15,000 TCR beta sequences were associated with HLA alleles at 0.05 false discovery rate. CMV serostatus alone was available as immune exposure information.

The J gene is TRBJ2-1, the V gene TRBV11-1, with D uncertain. The sequence was collected from a man between 18 and 35 years old in good health and CMV-seronegative. The source material was PBMCs. CDR3 region: CASSPVAGWKFF. CDR3 DNA sequence: TGTGCCAGCAGCCCCGTGGCAGGATGGAAGTTCTTC.